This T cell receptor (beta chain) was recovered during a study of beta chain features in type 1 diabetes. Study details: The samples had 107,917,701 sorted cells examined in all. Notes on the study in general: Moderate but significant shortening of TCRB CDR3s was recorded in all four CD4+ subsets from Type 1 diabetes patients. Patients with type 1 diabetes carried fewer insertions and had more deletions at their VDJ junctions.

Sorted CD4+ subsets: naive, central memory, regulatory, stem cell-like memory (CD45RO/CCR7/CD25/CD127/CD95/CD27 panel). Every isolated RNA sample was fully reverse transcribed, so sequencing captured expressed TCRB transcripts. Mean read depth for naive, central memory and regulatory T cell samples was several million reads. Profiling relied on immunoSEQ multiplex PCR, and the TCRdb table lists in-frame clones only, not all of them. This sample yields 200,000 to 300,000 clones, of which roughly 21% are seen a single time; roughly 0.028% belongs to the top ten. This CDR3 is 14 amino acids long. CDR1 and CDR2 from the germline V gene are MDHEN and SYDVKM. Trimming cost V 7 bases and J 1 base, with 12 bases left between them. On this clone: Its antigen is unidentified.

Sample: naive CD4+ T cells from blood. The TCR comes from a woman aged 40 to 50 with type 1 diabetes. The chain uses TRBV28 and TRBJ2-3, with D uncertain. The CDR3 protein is CASTRLIRTDTQYF. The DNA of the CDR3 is TGTGCCAGCACCCGCCTAATCCGCACAGATACGCAGTATTTT.